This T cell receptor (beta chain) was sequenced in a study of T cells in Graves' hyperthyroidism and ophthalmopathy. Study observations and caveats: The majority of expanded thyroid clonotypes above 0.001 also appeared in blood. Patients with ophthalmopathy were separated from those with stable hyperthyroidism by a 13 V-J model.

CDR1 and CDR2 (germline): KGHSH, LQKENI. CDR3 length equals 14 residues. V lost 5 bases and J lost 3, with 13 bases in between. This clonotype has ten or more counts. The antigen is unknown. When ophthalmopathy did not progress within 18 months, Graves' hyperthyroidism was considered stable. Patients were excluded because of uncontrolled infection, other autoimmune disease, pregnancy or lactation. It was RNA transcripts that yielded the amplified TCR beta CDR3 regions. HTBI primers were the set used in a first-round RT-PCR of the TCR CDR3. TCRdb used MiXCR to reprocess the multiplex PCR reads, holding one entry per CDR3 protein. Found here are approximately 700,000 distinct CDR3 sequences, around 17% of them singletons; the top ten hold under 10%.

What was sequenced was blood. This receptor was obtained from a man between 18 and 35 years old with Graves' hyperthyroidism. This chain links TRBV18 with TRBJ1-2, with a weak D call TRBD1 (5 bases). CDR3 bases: TGTGCCAGCTCAGTACGGACGGGGGACTATGGCTACACCTTC. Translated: CASSVRTGDYGYTF.